Sequencing of this T cell receptor (beta chain) was carried out in a study of human T cells and chemical hapten exposure. Study observations and caveats: Unchanged with DPC sensitization were TCRs above 1 in 1000 frequency.

Described time point: patch test 3, about 24 weeks after DPC sensitization. Treatment specified: therapeutic diphenylcyclopropenone sensitization with weekly scalp DPC. This clonotype has ten or more counts. What it binds is unknown. MiXCR was run by TCRdb on the RACE reads, yielding one entry per CDR3 protein. The sample has about 90,000 distinct CDR3 sequences, approximately 11% seen once. Germline CDR1 is MDHEN and CDR2 is SYDVKM. The CDR3 sequence is 14 residues long. The germline V and J ends were trimmed by 8 bases and 3 bases, with 14 bases remaining between them. The sequence was collected from a woman aged 30 to 39 with alopecia areata. Some clones in this sample may be carry-over from other donors' samples. The chain links TRBV28 to TRBJ2-1; D may be TRBD1 or TRBD2 (5 bases each). This material consisted of whole blood, taken in connection with sensitization to the hapten diphenylcyclopropenone (DPC). CDR3 sequence: CASGTGPSYNEQFF. Here the CDR3 DNA reads TGTGCCAGCGGGACCGGACCAAGCTACAATGAGCAGTTCTTC.